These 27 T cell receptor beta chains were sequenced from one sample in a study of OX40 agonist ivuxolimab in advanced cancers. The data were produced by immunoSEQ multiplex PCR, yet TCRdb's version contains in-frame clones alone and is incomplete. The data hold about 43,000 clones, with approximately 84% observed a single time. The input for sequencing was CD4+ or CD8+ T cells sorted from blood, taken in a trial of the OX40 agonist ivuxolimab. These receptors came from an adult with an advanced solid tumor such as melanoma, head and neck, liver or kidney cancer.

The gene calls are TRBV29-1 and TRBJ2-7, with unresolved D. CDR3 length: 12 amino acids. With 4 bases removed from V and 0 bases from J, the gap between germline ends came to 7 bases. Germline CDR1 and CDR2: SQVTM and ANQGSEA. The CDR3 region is CSVGRNSYEQYF. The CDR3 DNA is TGCAGCGTTGGACGAAACTCCTACGAGCAGTACTTC.

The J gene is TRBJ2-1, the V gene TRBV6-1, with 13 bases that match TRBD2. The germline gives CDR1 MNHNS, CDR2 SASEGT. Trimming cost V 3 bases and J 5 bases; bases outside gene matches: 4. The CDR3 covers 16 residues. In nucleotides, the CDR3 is TGTGCCAGCAGTGATGTGGGACTAGCGGGGAACAATGAGCAGTTCTTC. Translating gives CASSDVGLAGNNEQFF.

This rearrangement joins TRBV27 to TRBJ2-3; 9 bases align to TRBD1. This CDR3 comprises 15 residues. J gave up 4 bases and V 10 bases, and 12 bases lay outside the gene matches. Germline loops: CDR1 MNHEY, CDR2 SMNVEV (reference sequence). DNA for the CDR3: TGTGCCACTACACCGGGACAGGGTCGTTCAGATACGCAGTATTTT. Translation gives CATTPGQGRSDTQYF.

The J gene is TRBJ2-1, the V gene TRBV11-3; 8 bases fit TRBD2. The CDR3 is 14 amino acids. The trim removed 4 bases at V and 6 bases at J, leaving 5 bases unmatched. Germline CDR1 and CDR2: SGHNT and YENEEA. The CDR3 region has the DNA TGTGCCAGCAGCTCCGGGGGGGCAGGCAATGAGCAGTTCTTC. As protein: CASSSGGAGNEQFF. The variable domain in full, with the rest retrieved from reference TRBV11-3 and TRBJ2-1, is EAGVVQSPRYKIIEKKQPVAFWCNPISGHNTLYWYLQNLGQGPELLIRYENEEAVDDSQLPKDRFSAERLKGVDSTLKIQPAELGDSAVYLCASSSGGAGNEQFFGPGTRLTVL.

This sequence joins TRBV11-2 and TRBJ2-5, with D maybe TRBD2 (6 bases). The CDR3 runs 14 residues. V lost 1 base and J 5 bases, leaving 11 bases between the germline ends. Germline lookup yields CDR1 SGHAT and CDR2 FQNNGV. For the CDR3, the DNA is TGTGCCAGCAGCTTAGCTGTAGGAGGGGAGACCCAGTACTTC. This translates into CASSLAVGGETQYF.

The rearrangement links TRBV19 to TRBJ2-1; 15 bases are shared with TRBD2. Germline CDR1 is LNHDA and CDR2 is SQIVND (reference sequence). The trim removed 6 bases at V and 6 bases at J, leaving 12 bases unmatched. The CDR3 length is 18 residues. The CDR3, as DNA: TGTGCCAGTAGAACCCAGGGACTAGCGGGGGGAGGGGGCAATGAGCAGTTCTTC. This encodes CASRTQGLAGGGGNEQFF.

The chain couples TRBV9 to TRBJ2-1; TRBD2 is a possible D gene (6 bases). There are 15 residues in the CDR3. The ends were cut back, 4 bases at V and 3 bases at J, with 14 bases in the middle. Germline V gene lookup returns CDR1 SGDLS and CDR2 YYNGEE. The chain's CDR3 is CASSPSLGGYNEQFF. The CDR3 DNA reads TGTGCCAGCAGCCCTTCGCTCGGGGGCTACAATGAGCAGTTCTTC.

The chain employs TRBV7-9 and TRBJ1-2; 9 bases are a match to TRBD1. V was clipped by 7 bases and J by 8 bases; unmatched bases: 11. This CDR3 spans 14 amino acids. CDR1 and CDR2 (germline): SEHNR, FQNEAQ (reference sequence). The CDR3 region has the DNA TGTGCCAGCACCTTGGGGGAGACAGGGGGAGGCTACACCTTC. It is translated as CASTLGETGGGYTF.

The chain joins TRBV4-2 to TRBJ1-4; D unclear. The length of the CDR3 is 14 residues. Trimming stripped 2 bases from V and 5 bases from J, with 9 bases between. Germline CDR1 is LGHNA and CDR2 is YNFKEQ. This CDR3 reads CASSQPDGNEKLFF. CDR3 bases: TGTGCCAGCAGCCAACCTGACGGAAATGAAAAACTGTTTTTT.

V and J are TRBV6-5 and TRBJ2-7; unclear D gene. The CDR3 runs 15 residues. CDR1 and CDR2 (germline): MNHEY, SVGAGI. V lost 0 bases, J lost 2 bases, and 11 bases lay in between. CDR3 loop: CASSYSVIDPYEQYF. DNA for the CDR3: TGTGCCAGCAGTTACTCCGTTATTGATCCCTACGAGCAGTACTTC.

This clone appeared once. CDR3 loop: CASSVGLGSGNTIYF. The CDR3 coding sequence is TGTGCCAGCAGCGTAGGGTTGGGCTCTGGAAACACCATATATTTT. The chain has TRBV9 and TRBJ1-3; D gene uncertain. Trimming shortened V by 0 bases and J by 0 bases, and 7 bases separated the two germline ends. The germline V gene encodes CDR1 SGDLS and CDR2 YYNGEE. This CDR3 has 15 amino acids.

CDR3 in DNA: TGTGCCAGCATAAACGACAGGGGATACACTGAAGCTTTCTTT. Translating gives CASINDRGYTEAFF. The rearrangement joins TRBV2 to TRBJ1-1, with TRBD1 matching 8 bases. V trimming: 7 bases; J trimming: 3 bases; junction bases outside the gene matches: 7. Germline values: CDR1 SNHLY, CDR2 FYNNEI. The length of the CDR3 is 14 residues.

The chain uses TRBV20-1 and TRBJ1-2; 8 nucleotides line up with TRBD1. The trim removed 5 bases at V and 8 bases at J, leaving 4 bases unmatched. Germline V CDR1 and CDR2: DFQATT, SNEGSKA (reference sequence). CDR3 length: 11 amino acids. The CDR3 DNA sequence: TGCAGTGCTCGAAGACAGGGGGGCTACACCTTC. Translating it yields CSARRQGGYTF.

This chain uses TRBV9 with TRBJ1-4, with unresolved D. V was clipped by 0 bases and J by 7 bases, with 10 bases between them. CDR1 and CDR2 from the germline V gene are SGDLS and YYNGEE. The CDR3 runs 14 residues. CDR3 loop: CASSVGSNSEKLFF. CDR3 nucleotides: TGTGCCAGCAGCGTAGGGTCAAATAGTGAAAAACTGTTTTTT.

The CDR3 is CASRQGTERQETQYF. The CDR3 nucleotides read TGCGCCAGCAGGCAGGGGACAGAACGCCAAGAGACCCAGTACTTC. The rearrangement links TRBV23-1 to TRBJ2-5, with TRBD1 matching 7 bases. TRBV23-1 is treated as an ORF (open reading frame) with a function not yet certain. Trimming removed 6 bases from V and 1 base from J; junction bases left unmatched: 8. CDR3 length equals 15 residues.

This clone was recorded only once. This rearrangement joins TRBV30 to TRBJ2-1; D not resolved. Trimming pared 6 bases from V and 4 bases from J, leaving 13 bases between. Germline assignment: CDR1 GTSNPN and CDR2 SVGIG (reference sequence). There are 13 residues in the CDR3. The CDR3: CACPAILYNEQFF. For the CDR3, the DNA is TGTGCCTGCCCCGCCATCTTATACAATGAGCAGTTCTTC.

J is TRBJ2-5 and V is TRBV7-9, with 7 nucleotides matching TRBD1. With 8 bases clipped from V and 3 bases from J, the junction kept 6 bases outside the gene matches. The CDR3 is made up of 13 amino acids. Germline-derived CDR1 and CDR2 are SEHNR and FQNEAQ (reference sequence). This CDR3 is CASGLTGKETQYF. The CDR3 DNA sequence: TGTGCCAGCGGCCTGACAGGGAAAGAGACCCAGTACTTC.

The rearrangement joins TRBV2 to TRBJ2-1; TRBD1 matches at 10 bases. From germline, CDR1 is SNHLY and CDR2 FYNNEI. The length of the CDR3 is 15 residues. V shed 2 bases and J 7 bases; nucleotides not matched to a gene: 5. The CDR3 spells CASSERGQGLNEQFF. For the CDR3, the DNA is TGTGCCAGCAGTGAAAGGGGACAGGGGCTAAATGAGCAGTTCTTC.

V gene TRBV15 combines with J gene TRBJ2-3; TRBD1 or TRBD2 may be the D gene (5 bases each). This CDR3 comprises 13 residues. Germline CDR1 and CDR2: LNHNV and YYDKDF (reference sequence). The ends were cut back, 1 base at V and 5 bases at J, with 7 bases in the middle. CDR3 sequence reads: CATSRVGGDTQYF. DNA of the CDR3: TGTGCCACCAGCAGAGTTGGGGGAGATACGCAGTATTTT.

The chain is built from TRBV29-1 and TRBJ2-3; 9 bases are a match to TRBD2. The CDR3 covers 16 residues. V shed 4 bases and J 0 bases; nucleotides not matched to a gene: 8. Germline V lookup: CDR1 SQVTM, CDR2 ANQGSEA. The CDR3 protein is CSVGGETSGSTDTQYF. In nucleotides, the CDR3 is TGCAGCGTTGGCGGGGAGACTAGCGGAAGCACAGATACGCAGTATTTT.

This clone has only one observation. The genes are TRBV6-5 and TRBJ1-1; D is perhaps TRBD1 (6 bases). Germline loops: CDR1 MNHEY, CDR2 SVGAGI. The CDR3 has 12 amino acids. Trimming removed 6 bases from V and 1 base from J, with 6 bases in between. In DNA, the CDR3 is TGTGCCAGCAGGGGACAGAACACTGAAGCTTTCTTT. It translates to CASRGQNTEAFF.

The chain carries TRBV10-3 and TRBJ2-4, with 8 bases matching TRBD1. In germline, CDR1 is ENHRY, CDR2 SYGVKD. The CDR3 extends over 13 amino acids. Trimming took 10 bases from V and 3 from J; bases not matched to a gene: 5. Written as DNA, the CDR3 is TGTGCCAGCCAGGGGGCGGACAAAAACATTCAGTACTTC. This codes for CASQGADKNIQYF.

CDR3 region: CASSRTDRDGYGYTF. CDR3 sequence (DNA): TGTGCCAGCAGCCGAACCGACAGGGATGGCTATGGCTACACCTTC. This chain joins TRBV7-8 and TRBJ1-2; 7 bases line up with TRBD1. With 5 bases clipped from V and 4 bases from J, the junction kept 10 bases outside the gene matches. Germline assignment: CDR1 SGHVS and CDR2 FQNEAQ. The CDR3 has 15 residues.

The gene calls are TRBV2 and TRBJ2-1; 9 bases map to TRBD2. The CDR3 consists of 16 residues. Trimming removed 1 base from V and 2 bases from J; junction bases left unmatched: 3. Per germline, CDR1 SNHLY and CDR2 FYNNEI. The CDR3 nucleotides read TGTGCCAGCAGTGAAGAGACTAGCGGAGCCTACAATGAGCAGTTCTTC. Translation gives CASSEETSGAYNEQFF.

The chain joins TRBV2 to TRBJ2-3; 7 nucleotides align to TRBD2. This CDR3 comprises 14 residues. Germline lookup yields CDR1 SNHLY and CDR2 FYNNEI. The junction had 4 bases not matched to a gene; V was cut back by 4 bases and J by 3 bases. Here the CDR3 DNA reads TGTGCCAGCAGTGGACCGGGGGGAACAGATACGCAGTATTTT. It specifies CASSGPGGTDTQYF.

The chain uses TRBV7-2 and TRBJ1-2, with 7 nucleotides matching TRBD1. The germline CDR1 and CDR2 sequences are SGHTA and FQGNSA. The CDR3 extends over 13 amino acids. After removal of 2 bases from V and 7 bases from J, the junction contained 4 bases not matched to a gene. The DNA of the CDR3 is TGTGCCAGCAGCTTATCACAGGGGAGTGGCTACACCTTC. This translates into CASSLSQGSGYTF.

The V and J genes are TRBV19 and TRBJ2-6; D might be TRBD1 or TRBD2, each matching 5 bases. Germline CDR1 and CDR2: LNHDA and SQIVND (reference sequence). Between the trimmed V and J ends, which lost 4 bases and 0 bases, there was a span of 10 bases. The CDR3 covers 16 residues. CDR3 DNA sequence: TGTGCCAGTAGTAGGGACGTAAACTCTGGGGCCAACGTCCTGACTTTC. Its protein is CASSRDVNSGANVLTF.